This T cell receptor beta chain came from a study of blood T cell repertoires in COVID-19. Turning to the study itself: In each case, the material was cDNA or gDNA derived from T cells, B-cell-depleted T cells, or PBMCs.

This CDR3 region has 14 residues. Trimming cost V 1 base and J 4 bases, with 10 bases left between them. The germline CDR1 and CDR2 sequences are PRHDT and FYEKMQ (reference sequence). In the original workflow: Counts of nucleated cells, estimated from reference gene primer amplification, were obtained. Some clones are missing from TCRdb's copy, which holds only in-frame ones; the method was immunoSEQ multiplex PCR. Clone size and the V and J calls come from that table; the DNA yielded D and trimming. The sample records approximately 210,000 clones, 86% being singletons. To note about this clone: At the DNA level, this CDR3 is encoded by other sequences in the same sample as well.

Sequencing used peripheral blood. V gene TRBV13 combines with J gene TRBJ1-2; D is perhaps TRBD1 (6 bases). This clonotype was obtained from a woman in her seventies with acute or convalescent COVID-19. CDR3 sequence (DNA): TGTGCCAGCAGCTTAGAAGGGGGTAGCTATGGCTACACCTTC. Translated, it gives CASSLEGGSYGYTF.